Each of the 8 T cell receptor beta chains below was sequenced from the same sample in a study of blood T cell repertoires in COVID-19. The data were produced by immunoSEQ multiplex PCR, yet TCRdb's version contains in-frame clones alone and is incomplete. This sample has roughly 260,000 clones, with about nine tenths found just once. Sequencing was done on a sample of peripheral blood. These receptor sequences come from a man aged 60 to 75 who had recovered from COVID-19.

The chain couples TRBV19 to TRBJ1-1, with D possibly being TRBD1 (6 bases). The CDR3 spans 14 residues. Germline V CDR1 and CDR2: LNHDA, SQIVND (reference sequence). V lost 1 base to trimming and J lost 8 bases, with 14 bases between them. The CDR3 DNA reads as TGTGCCAGTAGTATAGGTGCCGAAGGGACAGAAGCTTTCTTT. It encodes CASSIGAEGTEAFF.

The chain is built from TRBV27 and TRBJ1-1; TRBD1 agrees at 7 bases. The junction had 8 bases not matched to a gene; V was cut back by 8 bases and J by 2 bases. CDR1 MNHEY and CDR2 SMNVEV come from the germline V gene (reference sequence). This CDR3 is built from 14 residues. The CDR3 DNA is TGTGCCAGCGAACGACAGGGTGTAAACACTGAAGCTTTCTTT. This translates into CASERQGVNTEAFF.

The CDR3 DNA reads as TGTGCCAGCAGTGATTTGTACAGGGTTGGCTACACCTTC. Translated, it gives CASSDLYRVGYTF. The chain joins TRBV6-1 to TRBJ1-2; D is possibly TRBD1 (6 bases). V lost 3 bases to trimming and J lost 7 bases, with 12 bases between them. Germline V lookup: CDR1 MNHNS, CDR2 SASEGT. The CDR3 runs 13 residues.

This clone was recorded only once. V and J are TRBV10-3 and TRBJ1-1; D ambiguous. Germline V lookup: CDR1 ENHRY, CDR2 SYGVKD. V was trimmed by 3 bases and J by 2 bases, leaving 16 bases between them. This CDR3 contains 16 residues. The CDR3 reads CAISDKRLGPNTEAFF. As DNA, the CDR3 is TGTGCCATCAGTGATAAACGGCTTGGGCCCAACACTGAAGCTTTCTTT.

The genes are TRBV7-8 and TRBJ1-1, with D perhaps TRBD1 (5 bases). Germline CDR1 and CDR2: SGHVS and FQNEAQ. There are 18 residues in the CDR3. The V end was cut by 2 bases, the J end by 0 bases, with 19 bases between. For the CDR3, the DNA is TGTGCCAGCAGCTTACGCGCGGGGGGGAAGGAGATGAACACTGAAGCTTTCTTT. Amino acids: CASSLRAGGKEMNTEAFF.

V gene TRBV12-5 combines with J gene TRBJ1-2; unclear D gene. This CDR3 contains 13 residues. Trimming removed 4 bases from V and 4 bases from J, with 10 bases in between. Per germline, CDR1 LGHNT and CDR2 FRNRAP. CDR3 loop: CASGSGFAYGYTF. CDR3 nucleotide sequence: TGTGCTAGTGGTTCGGGGTTTGCCTATGGCTACACCTTC.

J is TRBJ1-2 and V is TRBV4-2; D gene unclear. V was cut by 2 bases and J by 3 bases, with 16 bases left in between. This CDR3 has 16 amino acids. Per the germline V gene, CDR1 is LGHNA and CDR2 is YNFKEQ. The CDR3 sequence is CASSQRTPSVDYGYTF. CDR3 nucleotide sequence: TGTGCCAGCAGCCAACGGACTCCTTCGGTGGACTATGGCTACACCTTC.

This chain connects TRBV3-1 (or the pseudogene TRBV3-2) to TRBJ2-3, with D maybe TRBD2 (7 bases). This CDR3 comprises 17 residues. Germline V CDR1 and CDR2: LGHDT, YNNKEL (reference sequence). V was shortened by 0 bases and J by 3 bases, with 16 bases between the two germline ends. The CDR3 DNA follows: TGTGCCAGCAGCCAAGATGTCCGGGGGGCGAGGACAGATACGCAGTATTTT. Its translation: CASSQDVRGARTDTQYF.